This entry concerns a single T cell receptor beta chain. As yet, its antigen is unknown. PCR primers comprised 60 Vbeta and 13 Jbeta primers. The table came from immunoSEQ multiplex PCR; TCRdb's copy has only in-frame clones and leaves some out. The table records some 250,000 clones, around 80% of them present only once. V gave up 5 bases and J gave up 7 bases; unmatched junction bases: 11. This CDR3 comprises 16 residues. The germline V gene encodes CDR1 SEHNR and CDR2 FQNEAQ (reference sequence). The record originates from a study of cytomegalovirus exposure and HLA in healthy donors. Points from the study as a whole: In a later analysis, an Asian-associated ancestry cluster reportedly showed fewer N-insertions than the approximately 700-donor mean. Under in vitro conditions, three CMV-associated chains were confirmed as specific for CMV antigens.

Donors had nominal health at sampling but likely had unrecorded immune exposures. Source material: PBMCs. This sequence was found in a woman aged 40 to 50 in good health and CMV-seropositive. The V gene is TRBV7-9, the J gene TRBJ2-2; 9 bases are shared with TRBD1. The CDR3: CASSPTGTGSFGELFF. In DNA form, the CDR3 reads TGTGCCAGCAGCCCCACCGGGACAGGGTCATTCGGGGAGCTGTTTTTT.